One sample yielded the 20 T cell receptor beta chains listed below, sequenced in a study of shared T cell receptors in the human thymus. Using immunoSEQ multiplex PCR, the repertoire was profiled, and TCRdb retains in-frame clones only, with some absent. In the table there are roughly 550,000 clones, approximately 80% of which are singletons. These data were also filed under a second study, of human thymus T cells.

Sequenced sample: thymocytes. The receptors here all came from a boy less than two years old with a congenital heart defect.

This clone was counted only a few times. J is TRBJ1-2 and V is TRBV4-3; TRBD1 matches 8 bases. Per germline, CDR1 LGHNA and CDR2 YSLEER. CDR3 length: 18 amino acids. The J segment lost 0 bases and the V segment lost 0 bases, leaving 9 bases of the junction unmatched. CDR3 nucleotides: TGCGCCAGCAGCCAAGATCCTGGCGACAGGGGATCTAACTATGGCTACACCTTC. Its protein is CASSQDPGDRGSNYGYTF.

The chain employs TRBV29-1 and TRBJ2-7, with TRBD2 matching over 7 bases. Germline V lookup: CDR1 SQVTM, CDR2 ANQGSEA. The CDR3 extends over 13 amino acids. The trim removed 4 bases at V and 3 bases at J, leaving 6 bases unmatched. The CDR3 DNA reads as TGCAGCGTTGGGCTAGCGGCCCGCTACGAGCAGTACTTC. This translates into CSVGLAARYEQYF.

This chain joins TRBV4-3 and TRBJ2-2; 11 nucleotides match TRBD2. The germline V gene has CDR1 LGHNA and CDR2 YSLEER. The CDR3 covers 18 residues. The V and J ends lost 3 bases and 3 bases, in that order; junction bases with no gene match: 9. The CDR3 bases are TGCGCCAGCAGCCATCCCTACCGACTAGCGGGACACACCGGGGAGCTGTTTTTT. It translates to CASSHPYRLAGHTGELFF.

V usage is TRBV28 and J usage is TRBJ2-6; the D gene is possibly TRBD2 (6 bases). The V and J ends lost 3 bases and 0 bases respectively, with 12 bases between them. The CDR3 extends over 17 amino acids. CDR1 MDHEN and CDR2 SYDVKM come from the germline V gene. CDR3 bases: TGTGCCAGCAGTTTTTCGGGGGAGAACTCTGGGGCCAACGTCCTGACTTTC. This sequence encodes CASSFSGENSGANVLTF.

Concerning this clone itself: One junction end does not reproduce the germline sequence, and a read error may be involved. V is TRBV7-7 and J is TRBJ2-5, with 9 bases aligning to TRBD1. The CDR3 sequence is 14 residues long. Germline V CDR1 and CDR2: SSHAT, FNYEAQ (reference sequence). In nucleotides, the CDR3 is TGTGCTAGCAGCTTATGGACAGGGGTAGAGACCCAGTACTTC. It encodes CASSLWTGVETQYF.

The rearrangement joins TRBV28 to TRBJ2-7; TRBD2 agrees at 8 bases. This CDR3 contains 17 residues. Unmatched junction bases numbered 17, after V lost 6 bases and J lost 4 bases. From germline, CDR1 is MDHEN and CDR2 SYDVKM. The CDR3 DNA sequence: TGTGCCAGCAGGAAACCAATCAGCGGGAGTGGTCCTTACGAGCAGTACTTC. As protein: CASRKPISGSGPYEQYF.

This chain uses TRBV5-1 with TRBJ2-7; 7 positions agree with TRBD1. Germline V gives CDR1 SGHRS, CDR2 YFSETQ. The CDR3 spans 16 residues. Trimming at V came to 3 bases and at J to 5 bases, leaving 14 bases not matched to a gene. As DNA, the CDR3 is TGCGCCAGCAGCTCCCTACCCGGGACAGAAATAAACGAGCAGTACTTC. Protein product: CASSSLPGTEINEQYF.

The chain has TRBV4-1 and TRBJ1-3; no clear D gene. Trimming cost V 2 bases and J 4 bases, with 15 bases left between them. This CDR3 has 16 residues. The germline gives CDR1 MGHRA, CDR2 YSYEKL. CDR3 in DNA: TGCGCCAGCAGCCAATGGTCCCCCTTCGGGGGAAACACCATATATTTT. This gives the protein CASSQWSPFGGNTIYF.

J is TRBJ2-7 and V is TRBV5-1; the match to TRBD2 covers 13 bases. Germline V gene sequence: CDR1 SGHRS, CDR2 YFSETQ. V trimming: 0 bases; J trimming: 0 bases; junction bases outside the gene matches: 15. This CDR3 region has 21 residues. The CDR3 reads CASSLGGRRTSGRSTSYEQYF. The CDR3 DNA sequence: TGCGCCAGCAGCTTGGGGGGCAGGAGGACTAGCGGGAGATCTACCTCCTACGAGCAGTACTTC.

This clone was seen only once. V and J are TRBV25-1 and TRBJ1-3; no definite D call. Trimming removed 7 bases from V and 4 bases from J, with 8 bases in between. The V gene's germline CDR1 is MGHDK and CDR2 SYGVNS. The CDR3 contains 12 residues. CDR3 amino acids: CASTNGGNTIYF. For the CDR3, the DNA is TGTGCCAGCACGAACGGGGGAAACACCATATATTTT.

The chain carries TRBV20-1 and TRBJ2-7; D uncertain. The V gene lost 1 base and the J gene lost 2 bases, with 3 bases spanning the gap. CDR1 and CDR2 from the germline V gene are DFQATT and SNEGSKA (reference sequence). The CDR3 has 11 residues. CDR3 nucleotide sequence: TGCAGTGCTAGAGGTACCTACGAGCAGTACTTC. Protein sequence: CSARGTYEQYF.

The chain links TRBV27 to TRBJ2-3; the match to TRBD1 covers 8 bases. With 5 bases clipped from V and 6 bases from J, the junction kept 13 bases outside the gene matches. CDR3 length: 16 amino acids. The germline V gene encodes CDR1 MNHEY and CDR2 SMNVEV (reference sequence). This CDR3 reads CASSPGGELVWDTQYF. The CDR3 DNA is TGTGCCAGCAGTCCAGGGGGCGAGTTAGTTTGGGATACGCAGTATTTT.

CDR3 amino acids: CASSSRQGLGGNTIYF. For the CDR3, the DNA is TGTGCCAGCAGCTCCCGACAGGGGCTCGGAGGAAACACCATATATTTT. The rearrangement links TRBV28 to TRBJ1-3, with 8 bases aligning to TRBD1. CDR1 MDHEN and CDR2 SYDVKM come from the germline V gene. V lost 6 bases to trimming and J lost 4 bases; unmatched junction nucleotides: 11. CDR3 size: 16 residues. The entire variable domain, with the rest obtained from reference TRBV28 and TRBJ1-3, is as follows: DVKVTQSSRYLVKRTGEKVFLECVQDMDHENMFWYRQDPGLGLRLIYFSYDVKMKEKGDIPEGYSVSREKKERFSLILESASTNQTSMYLCASSSRQGLGGNTIYFGEGSWLTVV.

In this sample, this clone turned up once. The V call is TRBV10-1, the J call TRBJ2-1; no reliable D call. This CDR3 contains 9 residues. Trimming took off 7 bases at V and 13 bases at J, with 8 bases between the two ends. CDR1 is WNHNN and CDR2 is SYGVQD in the germline V gene (reference sequence). As DNA, the CDR3 is TGCGCCAGCAACATTTATCAGTTCTTC. Translation: CASNIYQFF.

Points on this clone: The identical CDR3 is also encoded by other nucleotide sequences in the sample. The chain couples TRBV5-4 to TRBJ2-3, with 7 positions matching TRBD2. The V gene's germline CDR1 is SGHNT and CDR2 YYREEE (reference sequence). The CDR3 runs 15 residues. V dropped 0 bases and J dropped 1; count of bases not matched to a gene: 2. CDR3 residues: CASSLGLAGTDTQYF. The CDR3 nucleotides read TGTGCCAGCAGCTTGGGGCTAGCGGGCACAGATACGCAGTATTTT. Variable domain in full (rest from reference TRBV5-4 and TRBJ2-3): ETGVTQSPTHLIKTRGQQVTLRCSSQSGHNTVSWYQQALGQGPQFIFQYYREEENGRGNFPPRFSGLQFPNYSSELNVNALELDDSALYLCASSLGLAGTDTQYFGPGTRLTVL.

The V and J genes are TRBV11-2 and TRBJ2-3; D gene ambiguous. The CDR3 sequence is 13 residues long. In germline, CDR1 is SGHAT, CDR2 FQNNGV. Trimming shortened V by 5 bases and J by 0 bases, and 6 bases separated the two germline ends. CDR3 protein: CASSRSSTDTQYF. The CDR3 DNA is TGTGCCAGCAGCCGTAGTAGCACAGATACGCAGTATTTT.

The DNA for the CDR3 is TGTGCCAGCAGCTCACCCGGGCGGGGGAATGAGCAGTTCTTC. Translating it yields CASSSPGRGNEQFF. The chain combines TRBV7-6 with TRBJ2-1; TRBD2 matches 7 bases. V lost 4 bases to trimming and J lost 7 bases; unmatched junction nucleotides: 7. Germline CDR1 and CDR2: SGHVS and FNYEAQ. The CDR3 extends over 14 amino acids.

The chain recombines TRBV4-1 with TRBJ1-1; no definite D call. Germline V CDR1 and CDR2: MGHRA, YSYEKL. The germline V and J ends were trimmed by 4 bases and 4 bases, with 16 bases remaining between them. The CDR3 spans 15 residues. The CDR3 region is CASSPRGWGATEAFF. DNA for the CDR3: TGCGCCAGCAGCCCCCGAGGGTGGGGTGCCACTGAAGCTTTCTTT.

This clone was recorded once. The chain links TRBV27 to TRBJ2-7; TRBD1 might be the D (5 bases). The CDR3 contains 14 residues. The germline V gene encodes CDR1 MNHEY and CDR2 SMNVEV (reference sequence). Trimming stripped 3 bases from V and 4 bases from J, with 13 bases between. CDR3 sequence: CASSFLGDIYEQYF. The CDR3 nucleotides are TGTGCCAGCAGTTTCCTAGGGGATATTTACGAGCAGTACTTC.

The chain combines TRBV19 with TRBJ1-5; 7 bases are shared with TRBD1. Germline CDR1 LNHDA, CDR2 SQIVND (reference sequence). CDR3 length equals 13 residues. V trimming: 5 bases; J trimming: 7 bases; junction bases outside the gene matches: 5. CDR3 region: CASSSDREQPQHF. The CDR3 coding sequence is TGTGCCAGTAGTTCTGACAGGGAGCAGCCCCAGCATTTT.